Below are 28 T cell receptor beta chains sequenced from a single sample in a study of untreated major depressive disorder. The protocol was immunoSEQ multiplex PCR, while the TCRdb copy is restricted to in-frame clones and leaves out a portion. The sample records roughly 17,000 clones, roughly nine tenths being singletons. Study-level points and caveats: TRBV05-01 (Vbeta 5.1) usage was higher in CD4+ T cells of depressed patients than controls.

Their antigens remain unidentified. Sequencing used CD4+ T cells from PBMCs. The source of these receptors is a woman in her thirties or forties with major depressive disorder.

The rearrangement joins TRBV5-5 to TRBJ2-3; perhaps TRBD1 as D (6 bases). The CDR3 is 14 amino acids. Trimming pared 4 bases from V and 1 base from J, leaving 10 bases between. Germline CDR1 reads SGHKS; CDR2 reads YYEKEE (reference sequence). The CDR3 DNA is TGTGCCAGCAGCCCGGACAGCCGCACAGATACGCAGTATTTT. Translating gives CASSPDSRTDTQYF.

CDR3 in amino acids: CASSPLAGLAYEQYF. The CDR3 coding sequence is TGTGCCAGCAGCCCCTTAGCGGGACTGGCCTACGAGCAGTACTTC. The rearrangement uses TRBV7-9 and TRBJ2-7; 8 bases align to TRBD2. Germline V CDR1 and CDR2: SEHNR, FQNEAQ (reference sequence). Unmatched junction bases numbered 8, after V lost 5 bases and J lost 2 bases. The CDR3 has 15 residues.

The chain combines TRBV4-2 with TRBJ2-6, with 9 bases lining up with TRBD1. This CDR3 is built from 19 residues. Germline CDR1 reads LGHNA; CDR2 reads YNFKEQ. The V segment lost 3 bases and the J segment 2 bases; nucleotides outside the gene matches: 11. This CDR3 reads CASSHRVGQGGPGANVLTF. CDR3 DNA sequence: TGTGCCAGCAGCCATAGAGTGGGACAGGGTGGGCCTGGGGCCAACGTCCTGACTTTC.

The CDR3 nucleotides read TGTGCCAGCAGCCTCGGGACAGTAAACACTGAAGCTTTCTTT. The encoded protein is CASSLGTVNTEAFF. The chain has TRBV5-6 and TRBJ1-1, with 7 bases identical to TRBD1. Germline values: CDR1 SGHDT, CDR2 YYEEEE. This CDR3 has 14 amino acids. J was trimmed by 2 bases and V by 4 bases; bases with no gene match: 5.

This chain joins TRBV4-3 and TRBJ2-2; the D is unclear. V lost 2 bases and J 1 base, leaving 11 bases between the germline ends. The CDR3 runs 16 residues. Germline V gene lookup returns CDR1 LGHNA and CDR2 YSLEER. In DNA form, the CDR3 reads TGCGCCAGCAGCCAAAGGGTCTTGCTGAACACCGGGGAGCTGTTTTTT. Its translation: CASSQRVLLNTGELFF.

The V gene is TRBV5-1, the J gene TRBJ2-3; D ambiguous. Trimming left V 1 base short and J 2 bases short, with 8 bases between. From germline, CDR1 is SGHRS and CDR2 YFSETQ. The CDR3 consists of 14 residues. DNA for the CDR3: TGCGCCAGCAGCTTGCCAAGCAACACAGATACGCAGTATTTT. Its protein is CASSLPSNTDTQYF.

The V call is TRBV7-2, the J call TRBJ2-5, with D unresolved. This CDR3 has 14 residues. The germline V and J ends were trimmed by 4 bases and 4 bases, with 13 bases remaining between them. Per germline, CDR1 SGHTA and CDR2 FQGNSA. The CDR3: CASSSSPLGETQYF. The CDR3 DNA sequence: TGTGCCAGCAGCTCCTCCCCCCTGGGAGAGACCCAGTACTTC.

The chain has TRBV7-2 and TRBJ2-7; the D gene is possibly TRBD2 (5 bases). The germline gives CDR1 SGHTA, CDR2 FQGNSA. V was trimmed by 8 bases and J by 7 bases, leaving 21 bases between them. The CDR3 loop spans 14 amino acids. This CDR3 reads CASALNRGTGEQYV. The CDR3 nucleotides are TGTGCCAGCGCTCTTAATCGGGGTACCGGGGAGCAGTACGTC.

The chain couples TRBV18 to TRBJ1-5; TRBD1 matches 9 bases. The V and J ends lost 4 bases and 5 bases, in that order; junction bases with no gene match: 6. This CDR3 has 15 amino acids. Germline V CDR1 and CDR2: KGHSH, LQKENI. CDR3 in DNA: TGTGCCAGCTCACTAGGGACAGGGACGGATCAGCCCCAGCATTTT. It translates to CASSLGTGTDQPQHF.

The chain employs TRBV7-3 and TRBJ2-1; 9 bases are a match to TRBD2. V trimming: 3 bases; J trimming: 9 bases; junction bases outside the gene matches: 12. Germline loops: CDR1 SGHTA, CDR2 FQGTGA. CDR3 length: 16 residues. CDR3 DNA sequence: TGTGCCAGCAGCTTCGGGACTAGCAGAGACGGGGGTGAGCAGTTCTTC. Encoded protein: CASSFGTSRDGGEQFF.

This clone was picked up one time. The junction differs from germline at one of its ends, possibly a read error. The V and J genes are TRBV11-2 and TRBJ2-7; 7 bases align to TRBD1. The germline gives CDR1 SGHAT, CDR2 FQNNGV. The CDR3 sequence is 13 residues long. The CDR3, as DNA: TGTGCCAGCAGCTTAGAGGGGAGACAGGGTTTCAACTTC. It yields the protein CASSLEGRQGFNF.

This clone was recorded only once. The V call is TRBV19, the J call TRBJ1-3; D may be TRBD1 (5 bases). The CDR3 covers 14 residues. Germline CDR1 LNHDA, CDR2 SQIVND (reference sequence). Trimming shortened V by 4 bases and J by 2 bases, and 9 bases separated the two germline ends. In DNA form, the CDR3 reads TGTGCCAGTAGTAAAGGGACCCCTGGAAACACCATATATTTT. It translates to CASSKGTPGNTIYF. Full variable domain (rest looked up from reference TRBV19 and TRBJ1-3): DGGITQSPKYLFRKEGQNVTLSCEQNLNHDAMYWYRQDPGQGLRLIYYSQIVNDFQKGDIAEGYSVSREKKESFPLTVTSAQKNPTAFYLCASSKGTPGNTIYFGEGSWLTVV.

V and J are TRBV11-2 and TRBJ2-5, with D unclear. Germline CDR1 reads SGHAT; CDR2 reads FQNNGV. The CDR3 is made up of 13 amino acids. The ends were cut back, 5 bases at V and 5 bases at J, with 12 bases in the middle. The CDR3 DNA sequence: TGTGCCAGCAGCGCCGAGAGGTCGGAGACCCAGTACTTC. It translates to CASSAERSETQYF.

The V and J genes are TRBV18 and TRBJ2-7; 8 positions agree with TRBD1. The CDR3 has 13 residues. The J segment lost 6 bases and the V segment lost 3 bases, leaving 4 bases of the junction unmatched. The germline gives CDR1 KGHSH, CDR2 LQKENI. CDR3 loop: CASSPRDRGEQYV. CDR3 sequence (DNA): TGTGCCAGCTCACCCCGAGACAGGGGCGAGCAGTACGTC.

The V and J genes are TRBV6-1 and TRBJ1-2; tentatively, D is TRBD1 (5 bases). With 4 bases removed from V and 3 bases from J, the gap between germline ends came to 12 bases. This CDR3 comprises 14 residues. Germline V lookup: CDR1 MNHNS, CDR2 SASEGT. In DNA, the CDR3 is TGTGCCAGCAGTGTGGCCGGGGGAGACTATGGCTACACCTTC. Encoded protein: CASSVAGGDYGYTF.

The V and J genes are TRBV2 and TRBJ2-5; the match to TRBD2 covers 7 bases. V lost 6 bases, J lost 6 bases, and 7 bases stayed unmatched. Germline loops: CDR1 SNHLY, CDR2 FYNNEI. CDR3 size: 13 residues. The CDR3 nucleotides are TGTGCCAGCAGCCCACTAGCGCGACAGACCCAGTACTTC. It specifies CASSPLARQTQYF.

This clone came up a few times. Here the CDR3 reads CASSQESSGSGTDTQYF. The CDR3 DNA reads as TGTGCCAGCAGCCAAGAGTCGAGCGGGAGCGGGACAGATACGCAGTATTTT. This chain joins TRBV4-2 and TRBJ2-3; 8 nucleotides match TRBD2. V shed 0 bases, J shed 3 bases, and the junction held 8 bases outside the gene matches. The CDR3 has 17 amino acids. Germline CDR1 LGHNA, CDR2 YNFKEQ.

The chain has TRBV18 and TRBJ2-6; D might be TRBD2 (6 bases). CDR3 size: 15 residues. V was clipped by 7 bases and J by 5 bases, with 15 bases between them. Germline CDR1 is KGHSH and CDR2 is LQKENI. CDR3 region: CASFSSAGRANVLTF. DNA of the CDR3: TGTGCCAGCTTCTCTAGCGCAGGGCGGGCCAACGTCCTGACTTTC.

This clone was counted a single time. This chain uses TRBV2 with TRBJ2-1, with 11 bases lining up with TRBD1. Looked up from germline, CDR1 is SNHLY and CDR2 is FYNNEI. V lost 11 bases to trimming and J lost 7 bases; unmatched junction nucleotides: 7. This CDR3 is 13 amino acids long. CDR3 sequence: CARAGQGANEQFF. CDR3 nucleotide sequence: TGTGCCCGGGCAGGACAGGGGGCAAATGAGCAGTTCTTC.

The CDR3 coding sequence is TGCGCCAGCAGCTTGGCCCAGGTATTGGATACGCAGTATTTT. Protein product: CASSLAQVLDTQYF. This rearrangement joins TRBV5-1 to TRBJ2-3; D is uncertain. Trimming took 0 bases from V and 6 from J, leaving 11 bases between them. The CDR3 length is 14 residues. The germline gives CDR1 SGHRS, CDR2 YFSETQ.

A few counts support this clone. The chain employs TRBV18 and TRBJ1-5, with D uncertain. The ends were cut back, 4 bases at V and 5 bases at J, with 9 bases in the middle. The CDR3 covers 13 residues. Germline V gives CDR1 KGHSH, CDR2 LQKENI. CDR3 residues: CASSQTADQPQHF. The CDR3 DNA follows: TGTGCCAGCTCACAGACCGCGGATCAGCCCCAGCATTTT.

This chain joins TRBV5-1 and TRBJ2-3; D is ambiguous. Germline V gene data show CDR1 as SGHRS and CDR2 as YFSETQ. The CDR3 runs 12 residues. Trimming left V 4 bases short and J 2 bases short, with 5 bases between. In DNA form, the CDR3 reads TGCGCCAGCAGCCTGTCCACAGATACGCAGTATTTT. Its translation: CASSLSTDTQYF.

The genes are TRBV7-2 and TRBJ2-1; TRBD2 matches at 8 bases. CDR1 SGHTA and CDR2 FQGNSA come from the germline V gene. The CDR3 is made up of 16 amino acids. With V trimmed by 2 bases and J by 2 bases, 5 bases remained unmatched. The CDR3 nucleotides read TGTGCCAGCAGCTTAAGCGGGGGCCAGACCTACAATGAGCAGTTCTTC. It codes for CASSLSGGQTYNEQFF.

The gene calls are TRBV19 and TRBJ2-5; 9 bases fit TRBD2. CDR3 length: 15 residues. Germline values: CDR1 LNHDA, CDR2 SQIVND (reference sequence). With V trimmed by 3 bases and J by 4 bases, 6 bases remained unmatched. Here the CDR3 DNA reads TGTGCCAGTAGTATGAGCGGGAGGATCAGAGAGACCCAGTACTTC. It is translated as CASSMSGRIRETQYF.

The chain carries TRBV29-1 and TRBJ2-7; 9 bases fit TRBD1. V was clipped by 6 bases and J by 2 bases; unmatched bases: 11. CDR1 is SQVTM, CDR2 ANQGSEA, per germline. CDR3 length equals 15 residues. CDR3 coding DNA: TGCAGCGTCTCGATCCGGGACAGGGCTACCTACGAGCAGTACTTC. Amino acids: CSVSIRDRATYEQYF.

V and J are TRBV7-8 and TRBJ1-2; 7 bases match TRBD1. V was pared by 1 base and J by 5 bases, with 19 bases of the junction left unmatched. CDR1 and CDR2 (germline): SGHVS, FQNEAQ. This CDR3 comprises 19 residues. The CDR3 spells CASSLVGGGPGSIRYGYTF. The CDR3 region has the DNA TGTGCCAGCAGCTTAGTGGGAGGGGGCCCGGGTTCGATTCGGTATGGCTACACCTTC.

V usage is TRBV4-1 and J usage is TRBJ2-1, with a possible D match to TRBD1 (6 bases). Germline CDR1 is MGHRA and CDR2 is YSYEKL. V was pared by 2 bases and J by 0 bases, with 11 bases between. The CDR3 consists of 16 residues. For the CDR3, the DNA is TGCGCCAGCAGCCAATCGACAGGACTCTCCTACAATGAGCAGTTCTTC. This translates into CASSQSTGLSYNEQFF.

The rearrangement joins TRBV6-5 to TRBJ1-2; D is uncertain. The CDR3 contains 13 residues. CDR1 MNHEY and CDR2 SVGAGI come from the germline V gene. V was pared by 2 bases and J by 3 bases, with 7 bases between. As DNA, the CDR3 is TGTGCCAGCAGTTACGACTTATACTATGGCTACACCTTC. Protein sequence: CASSYDLYYGYTF.